These T cell receptor beta chains were read from a single sample in a study of blood T cell repertoires in COVID-19. Assay used: immunoSEQ multiplex PCR; TCRdb lists only in-frame clones, some missing. The sample records over 200,000 clones, roughly 76% being singletons. Sample: peripheral blood. The receptors stem from a human donor in a cohort sampled during active COVID-19. Each CDR3 is given without its conserved first and last residue. Fields, in order: J gene, V gene, CDR3 protein.

TRBJ1-5 TRBV27 ASSFPFRDRTIQPQH
TRBJ1-5 TRBV7-8 ASSLGQGIFNQPQH
TRBJ2-1 TRBV5-1 ASRSTSGSSYNEQF
TRBJ2-2 TRBV28 ASSVADTGELF
TRBJ2-5 TRBV9 ARGTSGRERKETQY
TRBJ2-7 TRBV12-3/TRBV12-4 ASRRDGPYEQY
TRBJ2-7 TRBV19 ASSRVRTGSAAYEQY
TRBJ1-1 TRBV6-5 ASTTPAFQEAF
TRBJ2-3 TRBV7-2 ASSYGTSVPSTDTQY
TRBJ2-7 TRBV9 ASSHAGSGGGYEQY
TRBJ1-6 TRBV28 ASGEGREAYNSPLH
TRBJ2-1 TRBV5-1 ASSFRTGLVMNEQF
TRBJ2-1 TRBV4-1 ASSYNYNEQF
TRBJ1-2 TRBV2 ASSNDRAIGYT